The 31 T cell receptor beta chains presented below share a single source sample, sequenced in a study of breast tumors, draining lymph nodes, adjacent tissues. TCRdb re-derived calls from the multiplex PCR reads in MiXCR, one entry per CDR3 protein. The table lists 180,000 or so distinct CDR3 sequences, about 33% of them singletons. Axillary draining lymph nodes of breast cancer patients supplied the node samples. What was sequenced was axillary lymph node tissue. These receptors were taken from a female donor with breast cancer. Some clones in this sample may be carry-over from other donors' samples.

The table lists this clonotype with many counts. Here the CDR3 reads CATSTTGQPQHF. The CDR3 DNA follows: TGTGCCACCAGCACAACAGGTCAGCCCCAGCATTTT. The chain recombines TRBV15 with TRBJ1-5, with a possible D match to TRBD1 (5 bases). V lost 4 bases to trimming and J lost 6 bases, with 7 bases between them. Per germline, CDR1 LNHNV and CDR2 YYDKDF (reference sequence). The CDR3 is 12 residues long.

This clonotype was detected many times. This chain uses TRBV11-1 with TRBJ2-2; no definite D call. Germline CDR1 is SGHAT and CDR2 is FQDESV (reference sequence). Trimming left V 2 bases short and J 4 bases short, with 5 bases between. This CDR3 comprises 13 residues. The CDR3 spells CASSLSSTGELFF. Here the CDR3 DNA reads TGTGCCAGCAGCTTATCGAGCACCGGGGAGCTGTTTTTT. Supplemented by reference TRBV11-1 and TRBJ2-2, the full variable domain reads EAEVAQSPRYKITEKSQAVAFWCDPISGHATLYWYRQILGQGPELLVQFQDESVVDDSQLPKDRFSAERLKGVDSTLKIQPAELGDSAMYLCASSLSSTGELFFGEGSRLTVL.

This sequence joins TRBV2 and TRBJ1-5; D is undetermined. Trimming stripped 7 bases from V and 7 bases from J, with 14 bases between. In germline, CDR1 is SNHLY, CDR2 FYNNEI. The CDR3 covers 13 residues. The CDR3 is CASTLGPNQPQHF. CDR3 bases: TGTGCCAGCACCCTGGGCCCAAACCAGCCCCAGCATTTT.

This clonotype was recorded many times. V is TRBV10-3 and J is TRBJ1-6; no clear D. The CDR3 is 14 residues long. Germline assignment: CDR1 ENHRY and CDR2 SYGVKD. Trimming left V 6 bases short and J 11 bases short, with 17 bases between. CDR3 DNA sequence: TGTGCCATCAGCCAGCTAGAAACTGGGGCACCCCTCCACTTT. Amino acids: CAISQLETGAPLHF.

This clonotype has more than one count but fewer than ten. J is TRBJ1-1 and V is TRBV20-1; 7 bases fit TRBD1. The CDR3 is made up of 12 amino acids. Germline V lookup: CDR1 DFQATT, CDR2 SNEGSKA (reference sequence). V lost 5 bases to trimming and J lost 5 bases; unmatched junction nucleotides: 5. The CDR3 DNA sequence: TGCAGTGCTGTTACAGGGGCAACTGAAGCTTTCTTT. This codes for CSAVTGATEAFF.

As to this clonotype: This clone may be a read error of a much larger clone one base away. CDR3 nucleotide sequence: TGTGCCTGGAGTTCGGGTACTGCCTACAATGAGCAGTTCTTC. It encodes CAWSSGTAYNEQFF. This chain uses TRBV30 with TRBJ2-1; D unclear. Trimming took off 2 bases at V and 2 bases at J, with 10 bases between the two ends. Germline-derived CDR1 and CDR2 are GTSNPN and SVGIG (reference sequence). The CDR3 covers 14 residues.

This clonotype appeared a few times. This rearrangement joins TRBV19 to TRBJ2-4, with 8 nucleotides matching TRBD1. The CDR3 runs to 15 residues. CDR1 is LNHDA, CDR2 SQIVND, per germline (reference sequence). V trimming: 5 bases; J trimming: 4 bases; junction bases outside the gene matches: 7. CDR3 DNA sequence: TGTGCCAGTAGTCCCGCGAGGACAGGGAAAAACATTCAGTACTTC. It codes for CASSPARTGKNIQYF.

Ten or more counts support this clonotype. The rearrangement uses TRBV6-2 or TRBV6-3 and TRBJ2-1; 8 bases line up with TRBD2. This CDR3 region has 15 residues. Unmatched junction bases numbered 4, after V lost 0 bases and J lost 6 bases. Germline CDR1 MNHEY, CDR2 SVGEGT. The CDR3, as DNA: TGTGCCAGCAGTTACTCGACTAGCGTAGCCAATGAGCAGTTCTTC. Translated, it gives CASSYSTSVANEQFF.

With regard to this clonotype: The junction and the germline gene differ at one end; a read error may be behind it. This chain links TRBV11-2 with TRBJ2-1; D is perhaps TRBD2 (6 bases). The length of the CDR3 is 17 residues. Looked up from germline, CDR1 is SGHAT and CDR2 is FQNNGV. The CDR3 sequence: CASSLLTGSGPANGQFF. The CDR3 region has the DNA TGTGCCAGCAGCTTACTAACGGGAAGCGGGCCGGCGAATGGGCAGTTCTTC.

This clonotype was found many times. This may arise from a read error, as a much more abundant clone is one base away. This chain links TRBV20-1 with TRBJ1-2; 11 nucleotides agree with TRBD1. Germline CDR1 DFQATT, CDR2 SNEGSKA (reference sequence). This CDR3 is built from 13 residues. The ends lost 7 bases at V and 10 bases at J; junction bases unmatched: 11. The CDR3 DNA follows: TGCAGTGTCGGACAGGGGGCAGGAGATGCCTACACCTTC. Translating gives CSVGQGAGDAYTF.

The V and J genes are TRBV4-1 and TRBJ1-4; no clear D gene. Germline CDR1 and CDR2: MGHRA and YSYEKL. Trimming stripped 4 bases from V and 0 bases from J, with 12 bases between. The CDR3 spans 16 residues. CDR3 amino acids: CASSRSWSATNEKLFF. CDR3 in DNA: TGCGCCAGCAGCCGTTCGTGGTCCGCAACTAATGAAAAACTGTTTTTT.

Notes on this clonotype: The junction does not match germline at one end; this may be a read error. This chain connects TRBV28 to TRBJ1-6; maybe TRBD1 (5 bases). This CDR3 is 16 amino acids long. Germline assignment: CDR1 MDHEN and CDR2 SYDVKM. Written as DNA, the CDR3 is TGTGCTAGCAGTCCCCTCAGGGCAGGAGATAATTCACCCCTCCACTTT. Protein: CASSPLRAGDNSPLHF.

This clonotype came up a few times. A read error may account for a junction end that differs from germline. The V gene is TRBV27, the J gene TRBJ2-1, with 13 positions matching TRBD2. The length of the CDR3 is 18 residues. The germline V gene encodes CDR1 MNHEY and CDR2 SMNVEV (reference sequence). In nucleotides, the CDR3 is TGTGCCAACAGTTTCCCGACTAGCGGGAGGCCTACCTACAATGAGCAGTTCTTC. Protein sequence: CANSFPTSGRPTYNEQFF.

This clonotype was observed at least ten times. This chain links TRBV29-1 with TRBJ2-7; D may correspond to TRBD1 or TRBD2 (5 bases each). Trimming stripped 2 bases from V and 5 bases from J, with 22 bases between. Looked up from germline, CDR1 is SQVTM and CDR2 is ANQGSEA. The CDR3 is made up of 16 amino acids. The CDR3 sequence: CSVEIVSGRLINEQYF. The CDR3 bases are TGCAGCGTTGAAATTGTCTCGGGACGGCTCATCAACGAGCAGTACTTC.

This clonotype was picked up many times. The V call is TRBV19, the J call TRBJ1-4; 9 bases line up with TRBD1. This CDR3 comprises 17 residues. The J segment lost 6 bases and the V segment lost 0 bases, leaving 8 bases of the junction unmatched. The germline gives CDR1 LNHDA, CDR2 SQIVND (reference sequence). DNA for the CDR3: TGTGCCAGTAGTATAGACCCAACGACAGGGGGGGATGAAAAACTGTTTTTT. The encoded protein is CASSIDPTTGGDEKLFF.

This clonotype has at least ten counts. This sequence joins TRBV28 and TRBJ2-7; 7 bases map to TRBD1. Germline V gene sequence: CDR1 MDHEN, CDR2 SYDVKM. The CDR3 has 15 amino acids. The V segment lost 2 bases and the J segment 0 bases; nucleotides outside the gene matches: 4. The CDR3 DNA follows: TGTGCCAGCAGTTTACCCGGGACAGCCTCCTACGAGCAGTACTTC. Its translation: CASSLPGTASYEQYF.

This clonotype was counted many times. The V gene is TRBV5-1, the J gene TRBJ2-3, with D unclear. The ends were cut back, 0 bases at V and 5 bases at J, with 1 base in the middle. The germline CDR1 and CDR2 sequences are SGHRS and YFSETQ. The CDR3 runs 11 residues. For the CDR3, the DNA is TGCGCCAGCAGCTTGGGAGATACGCAGTATTTT. Protein product: CASSLGDTQYF.

The rearrangement links TRBV28 to TRBJ1-2, with 8 bases fitting TRBD1. The germline CDR1 and CDR2 sequences are MDHEN and SYDVKM. The CDR3 runs 16 residues. The trim removed 7 bases at V and 1 base at J, leaving 11 bases unmatched. CDR3 sequence reads: CASIRGGGQGNYGYTF. CDR3 coding DNA: TGTGCCAGCATTCGAGGAGGCGGACAGGGTAACTATGGCTACACCTTC.

This clonotype occurred a few times. A single base separates this from a much larger clone, so it may be a read error. This sequence joins TRBV3-1 and TRBJ2-7; D call uncertain. This CDR3 is 12 amino acids long. Germline CDR1 and CDR2: LGHDT and YNNKEL (reference sequence). The CDR3 DNA is TGTGCCGGCAGCCTTCAGCCCTTCGAGCAGTACTTC. Its translation is CAGSLQPFEQYF.

V is TRBV3-1 and J is TRBJ1-2; a weak D match, TRBD1 (5 bases). The CDR3 covers 13 residues. The germline V and J ends were trimmed by 3 bases and 6 bases, with 11 bases remaining between them. Germline lookup yields CDR1 LGHDT and CDR2 YNNKEL (reference sequence). As DNA, the CDR3 is TGTGCCAGCAGCCAGCAGGGTTTGCATGGCTACACCTTC. This sequence encodes CASSQQGLHGYTF.

This clonotype has a count of ten or more. Relative to the germline gene, one junction end is altered; a read error may explain this. The V gene is TRBV20-1, the J gene TRBJ2-1, with TRBD2 matching 9 bases. This CDR3 spans 15 amino acids. Germline CDR1 DFQATT, CDR2 SNEGSKA (reference sequence). CDR3 nucleotide sequence: TGCAGTGCCAGAGAGGCTAGCGGGGCCCGTTTGGGGCAGTTCTTC. This codes for CSAREASGARLGQFF.

This clonotype was counted only a few times. This may be a read error, as it is one base from a much larger clone. This chain joins TRBV7-2 and TRBJ2-5, with 7 bases aligning to TRBD1. The germline CDR1 and CDR2 sequences are SGHTA and FQGNSA. This CDR3 region has 14 residues. DNA of the CDR3: TGTGCCAGCGGCTTAGTAGCAGGGGGAGAGAGCCAGTACTTC. As protein: CASGLVAGGESQYF.

In this sample, this clonotype turned up once. CDR3 protein: CASSQISGTVGSYEQYF. The CDR3 region has the DNA TGTGCCAGCAGCCAAATCTCGGGGACAGTCGGCTCCTACGAGCAGTACTTC. The chain joins TRBV4-2 to TRBJ2-7, with 7 bases identical to TRBD1. Germline V gene data show CDR1 as LGHNA and CDR2 as YNFKEQ. Trimming cost V 2 bases and J 0 bases; bases outside gene matches: 10. The CDR3 has 17 amino acids.

There are many counts of this clonotype. CDR3 sequence (DNA): TGCAGCGTTGGGGGGTGCTCACCCCTCCACTTT. It translates to CSVGGCSPLHF. This rearrangement joins TRBV29-1 to TRBJ1-6; perhaps TRBD1 as D (5 bases). CDR3 length: 11 residues. Trimming took 4 bases from V and 10 from J, leaving 8 bases between them. CDR1 and CDR2 (germline): SQVTM, ANQGSEA.

The table lists this clonotype with a few counts. This may come from a read error, since a much larger clone is one base off. The V and J genes are TRBV2 and TRBJ2-1, with 8 bases that match TRBD1. The V segment lost 2 bases and the J segment 1 base; nucleotides outside the gene matches: 1. The CDR3 totals 15 residues. CDR1 and CDR2 (germline): SNHLY, FYNNEI. CDR3 sequence (DNA): TGTGCCAGCAGTGAAAGGACAGGGTCCTACAATGAGCAGTTCTTC. As protein: CASSERTGSYNEQFF.

The J gene is TRBJ1-2, the V gene TRBV29-1, with 7 nucleotides matching TRBD1. The CDR3 loop spans 14 amino acids. With V trimmed by 4 bases and J by 2 bases, 7 bases remained unmatched. Germline V gene sequence: CDR1 SQVTM, CDR2 ANQGSEA. The CDR3 DNA reads TGCAGCGTTGGGGCAGGGGGGGGGAACTATGGCTACACCTTC. This gives the protein CSVGAGGGNYGYTF.

This clonotype occurred many times. V and J are TRBV4-2 and TRBJ2-3, with D possibly being TRBD1 (6 bases). V was pared by 5 bases and J by 1 base, with 13 bases between. CDR3 length: 15 residues. CDR1 and CDR2 (germline): LGHNA, YNFKEQ. This CDR3 reads CASSTTGIGTDTQYF. CDR3 DNA: TGTGCCAGCAGCACCACAGGGATCGGCACAGATACGCAGTATTTT.

This clonotype was recorded at least ten times. The rearrangement joins TRBV5-1 to TRBJ2-3, with D maybe TRBD1 (5 bases). This CDR3 has 15 residues. Trimming removed 0 bases from V and 2 bases from J, with 10 bases in between. The germline CDR1 and CDR2 sequences are SGHRS and YFSETQ. The CDR3 region is CASSLAGRATDTQYF. The DNA of the CDR3 is TGCGCCAGCAGCTTGGCGGGCAGGGCCACAGATACGCAGTATTTT.

Of note for this clonotype: Relative to the germline gene, one junction end is altered; a read error may explain this. The rearrangement uses TRBV5-1 and TRBJ2-2; 8 bases are a match to TRBD2. Looked up from germline, CDR1 is SGHRS and CDR2 is YFSETQ. The CDR3 covers 16 residues. CDR3 sequence reads: CASGLAGGGYTGELFF. CDR3 bases: TGCGCCAGCGGCTTGGCCGGGGGGGGATACACCGGGGAGCTGTTTTTT.

This clonotype was found many times. The V gene is TRBV7-9, the J gene TRBJ2-1; D might be TRBD1 (6 bases). CDR1 and CDR2 from the germline V gene are SEHNR and FQNEAQ (reference sequence). CDR3 size: 14 residues. Trimming took 2 bases from V and 7 from J, leaving 12 bases between them. The CDR3 loop reads CASSLSRGGNEQFF. The CDR3 bases are TGTGCCAGCAGCTTATCCAGGGGTGGGAATGAGCAGTTCTTC.

There are many counts of this clonotype. The genes are TRBV19 and TRBJ2-1; possibly TRBD1 for D (6 bases). With 10 bases removed from V and 3 bases from J, the gap between germline ends came to 19 bases. Germline assignment: CDR1 LNHDA and CDR2 SQIVND (reference sequence). The CDR3 covers 15 residues. CDR3 DNA sequence: TGTGCCACCTCTGTGGTGGGGGCGGTCTACAATGAGCAGTTCTTC. This encodes CATSVVGAVYNEQFF.